A single sample gave rise to the 22 T cell receptor beta chains below, sequenced in a study of blood T cell repertoires in COVID-19. Libraries were prepared by immunoSEQ multiplex PCR; TCRdb keeps only in-frame clonotypes and omits some of them. Of over 250,000 clones in the sample, approximately 90% were seen once. The sequenced sample consisted of peripheral blood. These receptors were obtained from a woman in her 30s with COVID-19, enrolled during active disease.

This CDR3 is CASSLGLSNQPQHF. The CDR3 region has the DNA TGTGCCAGCAGTTTGGGCCTAAGCAATCAGCCCCAGCATTTT. This chain uses TRBV3-1 (or the pseudogene TRBV3-2) with TRBJ1-5; unclear D gene. Germline V lookup: CDR1 LGHDT, CDR2 YNNKEL (reference sequence). The CDR3 consists of 14 residues. V was shortened by 6 bases and J by 1 base, with 10 bases between the two germline ends.

V is TRBV7-9 and J is TRBJ2-7, with D perhaps TRBD2 (5 bases). V was trimmed by 4 bases and J by 0 bases, leaving 13 bases between them. Germline CDR1 reads SEHNR; CDR2 reads FQNEAQ (reference sequence). The CDR3 has 15 residues. The CDR3 region has the DNA TGTGCCAGCAGCTCAACGACGGGAAACTCCTACGAGCAGTACTTC. The encoded protein is CASSSTTGNSYEQYF.

The V call is TRBV10-3, the J call TRBJ2-7; D may be TRBD1 (5 bases). The germline V gene encodes CDR1 ENHRY and CDR2 SYGVKD. The germline V and J ends were trimmed by 3 bases and 2 bases, with 8 bases remaining between them. The CDR3 has 13 amino acids. The CDR3 protein is CAISEVQAYEQYF. The CDR3 coding sequence is TGTGCCATCAGTGAAGTACAGGCCTACGAGCAGTACTTC.

The chain uses TRBV4-2 and TRBJ1-6; TRBD1 aligns across 10 bases. Unmatched junction bases numbered 9, after V lost 1 base and J lost 9 bases. The CDR3 is made up of 17 amino acids. Germline lookup yields CDR1 LGHNA and CDR2 YNFKEQ. CDR3 in amino acids: CASSQVFRTGGFSPLHF. The CDR3 DNA sequence: TGTGCCAGCAGCCAAGTTTTCAGGACAGGGGGTTTTTCACCCCTCCACTTT.

This clone has just one count. This chain connects TRBV14 to TRBJ1-1; D call uncertain. The V gene lost 3 bases and the J gene lost 1 base, with 6 bases spanning the gap. Germline-derived CDR1 and CDR2 are SGHDN and FVKESK. The CDR3 totals 13 residues. In DNA, the CDR3 is TGTGCCAGCAGCCAGGGGAGGAACACTGAAGCTTTCTTT. Encoded protein: CASSQGRNTEAFF.

The chain recombines TRBV5-1 with TRBJ1-1, with D possibly TRBD1 on 6 matching bases. The CDR3 has 15 residues. Germline V lookup: CDR1 SGHRS, CDR2 YFSETQ. V was trimmed by 4 bases and J by 1 base, leaving 14 bases between them. The DNA of the CDR3 is TGCGCCAGCAGCCCCCGGACAGATCCGAACACTGAAGCTTTCTTT. Its protein product is CASSPRTDPNTEAFF. The complete variable domain, with remaining parts taken from reference TRBV5-1 and TRBJ1-1, reads KAGVTQTPRYLIKTRGQQVTLSCSPISGHRSVSWYQQTPGQGLQFLFEYFSETQRNKGNFPGRFSGRQFSNSRSEMNVSTLELGDSALYLCASSPRTDPNTEAFFGQGTRLTVV.

The gene calls are TRBV28 and TRBJ1-2, with D maybe TRBD1 (5 bases). Germline V lookup: CDR1 MDHEN, CDR2 SYDVKM. V was shortened by 5 bases and J by 5 bases, with 18 bases between the two germline ends. There are 15 residues in the CDR3. In DNA form, the CDR3 reads TGTGCCAGCAGTACCAACTTAGGACAAACATATGGCTACACCTTC. This translates into CASSTNLGQTYGYTF.

This rearrangement joins TRBV3-1 (or the pseudogene TRBV3-2) to TRBJ2-3; the D gene is possibly TRBD2 (6 bases). With 2 bases removed from V and 1 base from J, the gap between germline ends came to 10 bases. This CDR3 is 15 amino acids long. CDR1 is LGHDT, CDR2 YNNKEL, per germline (reference sequence). CDR3 DNA: TGTGCCAGCAGCCAATTCCCGGGAGGCACAGATACGCAGTATTTT. Residues: CASSQFPGGTDTQYF.

This clone has only a few counts. V gene TRBV12-3 or TRBV12-4 combines with J gene TRBJ1-1, with D maybe TRBD1 (5 bases). With 5 bases removed from V and 7 bases from J, the gap between germline ends came to 11 bases. The CDR3 length is 12 residues. DNA of the CDR3: TGTGCCAGCAGTCTTACAGGTTTTGAAGCTTTCTTT. This codes for CASSLTGFEAFF.

The V and J genes are TRBV9 and TRBJ2-7; 8 bases match TRBD2. Unmatched junction bases numbered 11, after V lost 0 bases and J lost 6 bases. Per germline, CDR1 SGDLS and CDR2 YYNGEE. The CDR3 spans 16 residues. The CDR3 DNA reads as TGTGCCAGCAGCGTAGTAGGGACTAGGGTTGCACCCGAGCAGTACTTC. It codes for CASSVVGTRVAPEQYF.

The gene calls are TRBV5-4 and TRBJ1-2; the match to TRBD1 covers 10 bases. CDR3 size: 15 residues. Germline V gene sequence: CDR1 SGHNT, CDR2 YYREEE (reference sequence). The V segment lost 3 bases and the J segment 6 bases; nucleotides outside the gene matches: 8. The CDR3 protein is CASSSRDRGVHGYTF. The CDR3 DNA sequence: TGTGCCAGCAGCTCGAGGGACAGGGGTGTTCATGGCTACACCTTC.

J is TRBJ1-5 and V is TRBV27; 8 bases are a match to TRBD1. Per the germline V gene, CDR1 is MNHEY and CDR2 is SMNVEV (reference sequence). This CDR3 region has 16 residues. J gave up 4 bases and V 0 bases, and 5 bases lay outside the gene matches. CDR3 sequence reads: CASSLSFRGRNQPQHF. The CDR3 DNA reads as TGTGCCAGCAGTTTATCATTCAGGGGGCGGAATCAGCCCCAGCATTTT.

V and J are TRBV6-6 and TRBJ1-4, with 9 bases that match TRBD1. Germline lookup yields CDR1 MNHNY and CDR2 SVGAGI (reference sequence). Losses at the gene ends were 0 bases for V and 7 bases for J; bases not matched to a gene: 6. CDR3 length: 16 amino acids. CDR3 DNA: TGTGCCAGCAGTTACTCAGTACAGGGGGCCGGTGAAAAACTGTTTTTT. It codes for CASSYSVQGAGEKLFF.

This sequence joins TRBV5-4 and TRBJ2-3; D is possibly TRBD1 (5 bases). Germline V gene sequence: CDR1 SGHNT, CDR2 YYREEE (reference sequence). V was clipped by 10 bases and J by 2 bases, with 11 bases between them. CDR3 length: 12 residues. DNA for the CDR3: TGTGCCTTCCGACAGATCACAGATACGCAGTATTTT. It codes for CAFRQITDTQYF.

The J gene is TRBJ2-5, the V gene TRBV5-1; 11 bases are a match to TRBD1. Germline-derived CDR1 and CDR2 are SGHRS and YFSETQ. This CDR3 contains 15 residues. The J segment lost 2 bases and the V segment lost 3 bases, leaving 3 bases of the junction unmatched. The CDR3 loop is CASSSRDRGQETQYF. CDR3 sequence (DNA): TGCGCCAGCAGCTCCCGGGACAGGGGGCAAGAGACCCAGTACTTC.

This CDR3 reads CSVEGGTEAFF. The CDR3 DNA follows: TGCAGCGTTGAGGGGGGAACTGAAGCTTTCTTT. The chain joins TRBV29-1 to TRBJ1-1; maybe TRBD1 (5 bases). Trimming cost V 3 bases and J 5 bases, with 7 bases left between them. The CDR3 is 11 amino acids. In germline, CDR1 is SQVTM, CDR2 ANQGSEA.

DNA for the CDR3: TGTGCCAGCAGCTCAGGGGGGACAGGGGGATACGAGCAGTACTTC. As protein: CASSSGGTGGYEQYF. The rearrangement uses TRBV7-9 and TRBJ2-7, with 11 bases aligning to TRBD1. From germline, CDR1 is SEHNR and CDR2 FQNEAQ (reference sequence). The CDR3 extends over 15 amino acids. The ends lost 4 bases at V and 4 bases at J; junction bases unmatched: 6.

This chain joins TRBV12-3 or TRBV12-4 and TRBJ1-1, with 9 bases aligning to TRBD1. This CDR3 is 13 amino acids long. Trimming took 5 bases from V and 4 from J; bases not matched to a gene: 2. The CDR3 coding sequence is TGTGCCAGCAGTAACAGGGGGCTCACTGAAGCTTTCTTT. It encodes CASSNRGLTEAFF.

The V call is TRBV7-2, the J call TRBJ2-5; a weak D match, TRBD2 (6 bases). CDR3 size: 14 residues. V was cut by 1 base and J by 1 base, with 7 bases left in between. Germline V gene lookup returns CDR1 SGHTA and CDR2 FQGNSA. DNA for the CDR3: TGTGCCAGCAGCTTAGGTAGCGGCCAAGAGACCCAGTACTTC. This translates into CASSLGSGQETQYF.

CDR3 amino acids: CASSIDPPTGNRGRLTEAFF. The DNA for the CDR3 is TGTGCCAGTAGTATAGATCCCCCTACCGGGAACAGGGGAAGGTTGACTGAAGCTTTCTTT. V and J are TRBV19 and TRBJ1-1; 7 nucleotides match TRBD1. Germline V CDR1 and CDR2: LNHDA, SQIVND (reference sequence). The CDR3 spans 20 residues. V dropped 0 bases and J dropped 5; count of bases not matched to a gene: 21.

The chain uses TRBV5-5 and TRBJ1-4, with a possible D match to TRBD1 (5 bases). The CDR3 extends over 15 amino acids. V dropped 0 bases and J dropped 4 bases, with 10 bases sitting between them. From germline, CDR1 is SGHKS and CDR2 YYEKEE (reference sequence). The DNA of the CDR3 is TGTGCCAGCAGCTTGGATGGGGGGTATAATGAAAAACTGTTTTTT. It is translated as CASSLDGGYNEKLFF.

This rearrangement joins TRBV10-2 to TRBJ1-3; D gene uncertain. Germline CDR1 reads WSHSY; CDR2 reads SAAADI. Trimming took 6 bases from V and 0 from J, leaving 9 bases between them. The CDR3 runs 14 residues. This CDR3 is CASRAGSSGNTIYF. In nucleotides, the CDR3 is TGCGCCAGCAGGGCGGGGAGCTCTGGAAACACCATATATTTT.